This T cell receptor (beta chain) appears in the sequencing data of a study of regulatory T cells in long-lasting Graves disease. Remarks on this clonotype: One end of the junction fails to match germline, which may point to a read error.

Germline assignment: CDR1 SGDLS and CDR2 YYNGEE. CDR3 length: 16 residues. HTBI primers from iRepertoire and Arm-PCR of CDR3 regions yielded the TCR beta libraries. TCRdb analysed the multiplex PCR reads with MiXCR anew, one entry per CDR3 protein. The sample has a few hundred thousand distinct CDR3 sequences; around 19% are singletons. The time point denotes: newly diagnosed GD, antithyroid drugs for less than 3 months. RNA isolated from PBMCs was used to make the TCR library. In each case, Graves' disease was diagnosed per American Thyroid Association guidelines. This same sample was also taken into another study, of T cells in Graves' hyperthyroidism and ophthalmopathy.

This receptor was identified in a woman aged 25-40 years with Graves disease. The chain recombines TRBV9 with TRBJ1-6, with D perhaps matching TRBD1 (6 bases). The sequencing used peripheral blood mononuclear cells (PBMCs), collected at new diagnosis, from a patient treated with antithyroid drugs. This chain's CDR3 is CASSDKQGEGNSPLHF. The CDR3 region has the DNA TGTGCCAGCAGTGATAAACAGGGAGAAGGCAATTCGCCCCTCCACTTT.